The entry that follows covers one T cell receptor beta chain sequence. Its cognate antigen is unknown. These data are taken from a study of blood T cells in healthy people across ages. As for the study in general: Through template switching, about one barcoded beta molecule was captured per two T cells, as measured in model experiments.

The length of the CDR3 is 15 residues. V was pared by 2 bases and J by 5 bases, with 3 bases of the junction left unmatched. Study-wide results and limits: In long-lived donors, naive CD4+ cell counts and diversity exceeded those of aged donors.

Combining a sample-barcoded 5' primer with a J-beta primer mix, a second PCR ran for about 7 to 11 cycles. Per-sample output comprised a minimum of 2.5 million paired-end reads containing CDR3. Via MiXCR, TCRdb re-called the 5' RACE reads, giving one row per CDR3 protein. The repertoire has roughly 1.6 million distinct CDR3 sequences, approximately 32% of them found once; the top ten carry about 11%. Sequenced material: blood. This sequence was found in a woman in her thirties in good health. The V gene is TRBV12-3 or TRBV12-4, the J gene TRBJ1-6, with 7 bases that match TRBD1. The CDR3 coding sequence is TGTGCCAGCAGTTTACCGGGACAGCATAATTCACCCCTCCACTTT. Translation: CASSLPGQHNSPLHF.